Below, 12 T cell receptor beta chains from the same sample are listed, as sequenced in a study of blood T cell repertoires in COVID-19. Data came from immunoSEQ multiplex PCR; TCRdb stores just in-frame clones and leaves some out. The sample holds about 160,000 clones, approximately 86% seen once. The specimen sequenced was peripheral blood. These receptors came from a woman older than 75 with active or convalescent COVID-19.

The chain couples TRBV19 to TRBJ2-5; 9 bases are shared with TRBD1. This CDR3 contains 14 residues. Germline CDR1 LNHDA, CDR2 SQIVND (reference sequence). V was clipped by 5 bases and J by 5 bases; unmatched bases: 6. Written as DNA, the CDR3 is TGTGCCAGTAGTCTCGGGACAGGGAAGGAGACCCAGTACTTC. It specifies CASSLGTGKETQYF.

The CDR3 DNA reads TGTGCCAGCAGCTCCATTGGACTAGCGGGAGGGGTCACCGGGGAGCTGTTTTTT. Its translation: CASSSIGLAGGVTGELFF. The chain is built from TRBV7-6 and TRBJ2-2, with TRBD2 matching 15 bases. The CDR3 sequence is 18 residues long. Per germline, CDR1 SGHVS and CDR2 FNYEAQ. V gave up 4 bases and J gave up 4 bases; unmatched junction bases: 7.

The CDR3 coding sequence is TGTGCCAGCAGCCAAAAGGTAGCTATTGAGCAGTTCTTC. It specifies CASSQKVAIEQFF. The chain is built from TRBV11-2 and TRBJ2-1; no reliable D call. Germline CDR1 reads SGHAT; CDR2 reads FQNNGV. This CDR3 has 13 amino acids. V was clipped by 5 bases and J by 9 bases, with 14 bases between them.

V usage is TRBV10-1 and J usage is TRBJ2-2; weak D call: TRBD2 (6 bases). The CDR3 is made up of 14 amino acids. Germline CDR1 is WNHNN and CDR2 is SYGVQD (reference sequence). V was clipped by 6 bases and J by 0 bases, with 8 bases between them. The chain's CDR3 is CASRRDPNTGELFF. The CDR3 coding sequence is TGCGCCAGCAGGCGGGACCCGAACACCGGGGAGCTGTTTTTT.

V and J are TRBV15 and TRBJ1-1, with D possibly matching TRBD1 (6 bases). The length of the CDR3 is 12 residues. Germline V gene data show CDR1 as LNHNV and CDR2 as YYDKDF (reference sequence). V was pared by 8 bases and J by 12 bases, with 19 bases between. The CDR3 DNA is TGTGCCACCGCAGAGACAGGAGTTTTAACTTTCTTT. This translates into CATAETGVLTFF.

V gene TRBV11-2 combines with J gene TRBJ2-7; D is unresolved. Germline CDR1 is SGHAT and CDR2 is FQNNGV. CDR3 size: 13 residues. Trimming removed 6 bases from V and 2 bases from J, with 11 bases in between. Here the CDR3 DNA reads TGTGCCAGCAGAAGTTCATCTACCTACGAGCAGTACTTC. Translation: CASRSSSTYEQYF.

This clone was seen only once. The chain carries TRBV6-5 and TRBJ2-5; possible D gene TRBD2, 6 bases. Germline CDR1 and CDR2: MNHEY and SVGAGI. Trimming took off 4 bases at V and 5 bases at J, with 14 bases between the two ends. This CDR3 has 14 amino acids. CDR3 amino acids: CASSLQLAVETQYF. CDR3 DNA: TGTGCCAGCAGTTTACAACTAGCCGTCGAGACCCAGTACTTC.

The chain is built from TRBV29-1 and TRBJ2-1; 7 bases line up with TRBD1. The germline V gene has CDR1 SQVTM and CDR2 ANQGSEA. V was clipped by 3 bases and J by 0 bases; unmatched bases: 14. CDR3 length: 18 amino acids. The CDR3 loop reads CSVENRTGVPSSYNEQFF. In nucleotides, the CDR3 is TGCAGCGTTGAGAACCGGACAGGAGTCCCCAGCTCCTACAATGAGCAGTTCTTC.

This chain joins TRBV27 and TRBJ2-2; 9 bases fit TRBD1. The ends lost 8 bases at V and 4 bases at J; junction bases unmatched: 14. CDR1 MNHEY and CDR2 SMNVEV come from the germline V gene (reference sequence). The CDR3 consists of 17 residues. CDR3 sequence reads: CASGPLTGTGLTGELFF. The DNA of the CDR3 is TGTGCCAGCGGTCCTCTCACTGGGACAGGGCTCACCGGGGAGCTGTTTTTT.

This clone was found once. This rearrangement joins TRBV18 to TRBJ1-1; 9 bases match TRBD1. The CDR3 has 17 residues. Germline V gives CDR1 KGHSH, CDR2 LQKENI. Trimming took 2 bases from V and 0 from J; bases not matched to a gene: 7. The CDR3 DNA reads TGTGCCAGCTCACCAAAATTAACAGGGGGCCTGAACACTGAAGCTTTCTTT. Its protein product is CASSPKLTGGLNTEAFF.

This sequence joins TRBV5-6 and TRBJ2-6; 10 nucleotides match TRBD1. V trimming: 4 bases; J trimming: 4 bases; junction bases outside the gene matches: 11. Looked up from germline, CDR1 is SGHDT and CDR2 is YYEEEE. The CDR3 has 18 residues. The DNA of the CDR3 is TGTGCCAGCAGCCTGCTCCGGGACAGGGGTTACGGGGCCAACGTCCTGACTTTC. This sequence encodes CASSLLRDRGYGANVLTF.

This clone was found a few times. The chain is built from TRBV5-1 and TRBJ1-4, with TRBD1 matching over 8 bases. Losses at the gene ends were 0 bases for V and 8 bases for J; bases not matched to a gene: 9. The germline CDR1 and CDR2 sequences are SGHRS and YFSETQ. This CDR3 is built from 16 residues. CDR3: CASSLAGQGAGEKLFF. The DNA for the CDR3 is TGCGCCAGCAGCTTGGCCGGGCAGGGGGCCGGAGAAAAACTGTTTTTT.